Each of the 12 T cell receptor beta chains below was sequenced from the same sample in a study of response to subunit inactivated influenza vaccine. MiXCR, run by TCRdb on the RT-PCR reads, gives a single entry per CDR3 protein. Of about 650,000 distinct CDR3 sequences in the sample, roughly 15% were seen once. Sequencing was performed on PBMCs from blood, taken roughly 15 days before vaccination. The receptors stem from a man aged 50 to 60 who received an inactivated influenza vaccine.

V gene TRBV6-1 combines with J gene TRBJ2-7, with 7 bases that match TRBD1. This CDR3 is built from 15 residues. V was pared by 5 bases and J by 1 base, with 8 bases of the junction left unmatched. Germline-derived CDR1 and CDR2 are MNHNS and SASEGT. The DNA for the CDR3 is TGTGCCAGCAGTATAACCGGGACAGATTCCTACGAGCAGTACTTC. Its translation is CASSITGTDSYEQYF.

This clonotype was counted only a few times. J is TRBJ2-4 and V is TRBV29-1, with D uncertain. The V end lost 1 base, the J end lost 8 bases, and 9 bases lay between the germline ends. CDR1 is SQVTM and CDR2 is ANQGSEA in the germline V gene. The CDR3 is 12 residues long. CDR3 nucleotide sequence: TGCAGCGTTGAAGTCGTCGGAGACATTCAGTACTTC. Translating gives CSVEVVGDIQYF. The full variable domain, rest sourced from reference TRBV29-1 and TRBJ2-4, is SAVISQKPSRDICQRGTSLTIQCQVDSQVTMMFWYRQQPGQSLTLIATANQGSEATYESGFVIDKFPISRPNLTFSTLTVSNMSPEDSSIYLCSVEVVGDIQYFGAGTRLSVL.

The CDR3 protein is CASSSGQRYEQYF. In DNA form, the CDR3 reads TGTGCCAGCAGCTCGGGACAGAGATACGAGCAGTACTTC. The chain joins TRBV2 to TRBJ2-7; 7 bases are a match to TRBD1. Per germline, CDR1 SNHLY and CDR2 FYNNEI. The length of the CDR3 is 13 residues. V lost 6 bases to trimming and J lost 4 bases; unmatched junction nucleotides: 6.

This clonotype has a handful of counts. The CDR3 is CASSYSPGGVRGGEQFF. The CDR3 DNA follows: TGTGCCAGCAGTTACTCCCCAGGGGGCGTCAGAGGAGGTGAGCAGTTCTTC. The chain recombines TRBV6-5 with TRBJ2-1; 8 bases match TRBD1. CDR1 and CDR2 (germline): MNHEY, SVGAGI. This CDR3 region has 17 residues. The J segment lost 9 bases and the V segment lost 0 bases, leaving 13 bases of the junction unmatched.

This clonotype was detected ten times or more. The chain combines TRBV28 with TRBJ1-5; the match to TRBD1 covers 8 bases. The CDR3 consists of 15 residues. V lost 5 bases to trimming and J lost 6 bases; unmatched junction nucleotides: 9. From germline, CDR1 is MDHEN and CDR2 SYDVKM. CDR3 DNA: TGTGCCAGCAGTCAACAGGGGGGAGCTGTTCAGCCCCAGCATTTT. Its protein is CASSQQGGAVQPQHF. Based on the CDR3 plus reference TRBV28 and TRBJ1-5, the full variable domain is DVKVTQSSRYLVKRTGEKVFLECVQDMDHENMFWYRQDPGLGLRLIYFSYDVKMKEKGDIPEGYSVSREKKERFSLILESASTNQTSMYLCASSQQGGAVQPQHFGDGTRLSIL.

This clonotype came up a few times. The chain joins TRBV11-2 to TRBJ1-2; 10 nucleotides match TRBD1. Trimming at V came to 4 bases and at J to 4 bases, leaving 9 bases not matched to a gene. The CDR3 consists of 16 residues. Germline V gene lookup returns CDR1 SGHAT and CDR2 FQNNGV. The CDR3 region has the DNA TGTGCCAGCAGCTCCATCAGGGGACAGGGGAGCTATGGCTACACCTTC. As protein: CASSSIRGQGSYGYTF.

This clonotype was observed at least ten times. The chain has TRBV5-1 and TRBJ2-2; 10 positions agree with TRBD2. CDR1 and CDR2 from the germline V gene are SGHRS and YFSETQ. This CDR3 spans 20 amino acids. V shed 4 bases, J shed 2 bases, and the junction held 17 bases outside the gene matches. The CDR3 DNA follows: TGCGCCAGCAGCCTTGGGCCCGGGTCTAGCGGGGGCCACAACACCGGGGAGCTGTTTTTT. Its translation is CASSLGPGSSGGHNTGELFF.

J is TRBJ2-1 and V is TRBV2; 14 bases agree with TRBD2. The V segment lost 9 bases and the J segment 6 bases; nucleotides outside the gene matches: 10. CDR1 and CDR2 from the germline V gene are SNHLY and FYNNEI. This CDR3 is built from 16 residues. The CDR3 region is CARETGTSGGPNEQFF. Here the CDR3 DNA reads TGTGCCAGGGAAACCGGGACTAGCGGGGGCCCCAATGAGCAGTTCTTC.

This clonotype showed up many times. This chain joins TRBV4-2 and TRBJ2-5, with 12 bases identical to TRBD2. With 0 bases clipped from V and 5 bases from J, the junction kept 7 bases outside the gene matches. CDR3 length equals 17 residues. Germline CDR1 LGHNA, CDR2 YNFKEQ. The CDR3 region is CASSQEALAGGGETQYF. Here the CDR3 DNA reads TGTGCCAGCAGCCAAGAGGCACTAGCGGGAGGAGGGGAGACCCAGTACTTC.

This clonotype was observed a few times. V is TRBV4-3 and J is TRBJ2-2, with no clear D. With 0 bases removed from V and 2 bases from J, the gap between germline ends came to 10 bases. Germline loops: CDR1 LGHNA, CDR2 YSLEER. The CDR3 runs to 16 residues. The CDR3 is CASSQDSLVNTGELFF. The CDR3 DNA reads TGCGCCAGCAGCCAAGATTCCCTAGTCAACACCGGGGAGCTGTTTTTT.

This clonotype was picked up many times. This rearrangement joins TRBV12-3 or TRBV12-4 to TRBJ1-5, with D tentatively TRBD1 (5 bases). V was clipped by 5 bases and J by 0 bases, with 8 bases between them. The CDR3 totals 14 residues. As DNA, the CDR3 is TGTGCCAGCAGTATACAGGATAGCAATCAGCCCCAGCATTTT. Translating it yields CASSIQDSNQPQHF.

This clonotype was seen a few times. The chain employs TRBV24-1 and TRBJ2-1; 9 bases align to TRBD2. The CDR3 length is 15 residues. The V gene end was trimmed by 10 bases and the J gene end by 2 bases; junction bases not matched to a gene: 8. Per the germline V gene, CDR1 is KGHDR and CDR2 is SFDVKD. DNA of the CDR3: TGTGCCACTAGTAGCGGGAGCCGCCCCTACAATGAGCAGTTCTTC. Translated, it gives CATSSGSRPYNEQFF.